Shown below are 32 T cell receptor beta chains from a single sample sequenced in a study of blood T cell repertoires in COVID-19. Profiling relied on immunoSEQ multiplex PCR, and the TCRdb table lists in-frame clones only, not all of them. The data contain about 250,000 clones, about 89% of them singletons. The sequenced sample consisted of peripheral blood. The receptors derive from a woman in her sixties or seventies who had recovered from COVID-19.

The V and J genes are TRBV7-9 and TRBJ2-3; possible D gene TRBD2, 6 bases. The V gene's germline CDR1 is SEHNR and CDR2 FQNEAQ (reference sequence). The length of the CDR3 is 16 residues. Between the trimmed V and J ends, which lost 5 bases and 1 base, there was a span of 16 bases. CDR3 in amino acids: CASSLVSGGGTDTQYF. DNA for the CDR3: TGTGCCAGCAGCCTAGTTAGCGGAGGTGGCACAGATACGCAGTATTTT.

This rearrangement joins TRBV13 to TRBJ2-7; D is unclear. V lost 3 bases and J 4 bases, leaving 13 bases between the germline ends. CDR1 and CDR2 from the germline V gene are PRHDT and FYEKMQ (reference sequence). This CDR3 has 14 residues. The CDR3 is CASSFNLVSYEQYF. CDR3 DNA sequence: TGTGCCAGCAGCTTTAATCTAGTCTCTTACGAGCAGTACTTC.

V and J are TRBV6-2 or TRBV6-3 and TRBJ2-2; the D gene is possibly TRBD1 (5 bases). This CDR3 comprises 15 residues. Trimming cost V 2 bases and J 5 bases, with 12 bases left between them. Germline V lookup: CDR1 MNHEY, CDR2 SVGEGT. In nucleotides, the CDR3 is TGTGCCAGCAGTTACCCGCAGGGTCGAACCGGGGAGCTGTTTTTT. Translated, it gives CASSYPQGRTGELFF.

This clone came up once. V and J are TRBV27 and TRBJ1-6, with a weak D call TRBD1 (6 bases). The germline V gene encodes CDR1 MNHEY and CDR2 SMNVEV (reference sequence). This CDR3 spans 15 amino acids. The V gene lost 2 bases and the J gene lost 4 bases, with 9 bases spanning the gap. The DNA for the CDR3 is TGTGCCAGCAGTTTAGGACAGACTTATAATTCACCCCTCCACTTT. Its protein is CASSLGQTYNSPLHF.

CDR3 protein: CASSSWTRSSYEQYF. For the CDR3, the DNA is TGTGCCAGCAGTTCCTGGACTCGTAGCTCCTACGAGCAGTACTTC. V gene TRBV6-2 or TRBV6-3 combines with J gene TRBJ2-7; D perhaps matches TRBD2 (5 bases). V was trimmed by 4 bases and J by 0 bases, leaving 13 bases between them. The CDR3 consists of 15 residues. Per germline, CDR1 MNHEY and CDR2 SVGEGT.

V is TRBV21-1 and J is TRBJ2-7; the table calls TRBD1, which could not be checked here. TRBV21-1 is termed a pseudogene. The CDR3 extends over 15 amino acids. In DNA, the CDR3 is TGTGCCAGCAGCAATAATGGGACAGGTTATAGGGAGCAGTACTTC. This translates into CASSNNGTGYREQYF.

J is TRBJ2-7 and V is TRBV27, with D perhaps matching TRBD2 (5 bases). Trimming took off 6 bases at V and 0 bases at J, with 18 bases between the two ends. CDR1 and CDR2 from the germline V gene are MNHEY and SMNVEV (reference sequence). The CDR3 consists of 16 residues. The CDR3 sequence: CASRDLKAGSSYEQYF. In DNA, the CDR3 is TGTGCCAGCAGGGACTTGAAGGCCGGCAGCTCCTACGAGCAGTACTTC.

J is TRBJ1-6 and V is TRBV11-2; D unclear. The CDR3 is 13 amino acids. In germline, CDR1 is SGHAT, CDR2 FQNNGV. The V and J ends lost 1 base and 8 bases respectively, with 6 bases between them. In DNA form, the CDR3 reads TGTGCCAGCAGCTTAGCTGTTTATTCACCCCTCCACTTT. This translates into CASSLAVYSPLHF.

The chain has TRBV5-1 and TRBJ1-1; D remains ambiguous. In germline, CDR1 is SGHRS, CDR2 YFSETQ. The V end was cut by 5 bases, the J end by 7 bases, with 18 bases between. The length of the CDR3 is 14 residues. CDR3 protein: CASRTGILSGEAFF. The CDR3 coding sequence is TGCGCCAGCAGAACCGGGATCCTAAGTGGTGAAGCTTTCTTT.

The rearrangement uses TRBV3-1 (or the pseudogene TRBV3-2) and TRBJ2-3, with 13 bases lining up with TRBD2. This CDR3 spans 20 amino acids. Germline trimming cut 4 bases from V and 0 bases from J; bases unmatched to any gene: 13. Germline V lookup: CDR1 LGHDT, CDR2 YNNKEL (reference sequence). The CDR3 DNA reads TGTGCCAGCAGCCGCGTCGGGGGACTAGCGGGGAGATCTAGCACAGATACGCAGTATTTT. Its protein is CASSRVGGLAGRSSTDTQYF.

The rearrangement links TRBV19 to TRBJ1-2, with no clear D. This CDR3 is built from 11 residues. V shed 8 bases and J shed 2 bases, with 6 bases lying between them. The germline V gene has CDR1 LNHDA and CDR2 SQIVND (reference sequence). The DNA of the CDR3 is TGTGCCAGTGGAGGGAACTATGGCTACACCTTC. This encodes CASGGNYGYTF.

The gene calls are TRBV3-1 (or the pseudogene TRBV3-2) and TRBJ2-5; TRBD1 agrees at 7 bases. Germline CDR1 reads LGHDT; CDR2 reads YNNKEL (reference sequence). The V gene end was trimmed by 1 base and the J gene end by 2 bases; junction bases not matched to a gene: 10. This CDR3 region has 17 residues. The CDR3 loop is CASSQGIWTGLQETQYF. CDR3 in DNA: TGTGCCAGCAGCCAAGGCATTTGGACAGGACTTCAAGAGACCCAGTACTTC.

This clone came up a few times. This chain links TRBV18 with TRBJ2-1, with 7 bases fitting TRBD1. The junction had 5 bases not matched to a gene; V was cut back by 3 bases and J by 9 bases. Germline V gene sequence: CDR1 KGHSH, CDR2 LQKENI. The CDR3 runs to 13 residues. CDR3 loop: CASSPGQKSEQFF. The CDR3 DNA is TGTGCCAGCTCACCGGGACAGAAAAGTGAGCAGTTCTTC.

The chain recombines TRBV6-2 or TRBV6-3 with TRBJ2-7; 11 bases match TRBD1. The CDR3 runs 16 residues. Germline CDR1 MNHEY, CDR2 SVGEGT. J lost 6 bases, V lost 6 bases, and 13 bases had no gene match. The CDR3, as DNA: TGTGCCAGCAGCCACCACGGACAGGGGGCGTTCGGCGAGCAGTACTTC. Amino acids: CASSHHGQGAFGEQYF.

In its sample, this clone was seen once. The CDR3 reads CASSLAGGWYNEQFF. The CDR3 DNA reads TGTGCCAGCAGCTTAGCGGGGGGGTGGTACAATGAGCAGTTCTTC. V and J are TRBV7-9 and TRBJ2-1; 7 bases agree with TRBD2. Germline CDR1 is SEHNR and CDR2 is FQNEAQ (reference sequence). J was trimmed by 4 bases and V by 0 bases; bases with no gene match: 3. There are 15 residues in the CDR3.

The gene calls are TRBV10-3 and TRBJ2-3; TRBD2 matches at 10 bases. CDR3 length equals 16 residues. Looked up from germline, CDR1 is ENHRY and CDR2 is SYGVKD. V was pared by 3 bases and J by 0 bases, with 3 bases of the junction left unmatched. The chain's CDR3 is CAISDLLAGSTDTQYF. The DNA of the CDR3 is TGTGCCATCAGTGACTTACTAGCGGGGAGCACAGATACGCAGTATTTT.

The V call is TRBV11-2, the J call TRBJ2-7; D may be TRBD1 (6 bases). Germline V gives CDR1 SGHAT, CDR2 FQNNGV. Trimming removed 5 bases from V and 1 base from J, with 9 bases in between. The CDR3 has 13 residues. DNA of the CDR3: TGTGCCAGCAGCCCAACAGGGTCCTACGAGCAGTACTTC. Its protein product is CASSPTGSYEQYF.

This chain uses TRBV7-3 with TRBJ2-6, with D perhaps matching TRBD2 (6 bases). The CDR3 has 16 amino acids. The germline V and J ends were trimmed by 5 bases and 0 bases, with 11 bases remaining between them. The germline CDR1 and CDR2 sequences are SGHTA and FQGTGA. CDR3 DNA: TGTGCCAGCAGCCGCCTGGGGGGCTCTGGGGCCAACGTCCTGACTTTC. Residues: CASSRLGGSGANVLTF.

V usage is TRBV13 and J usage is TRBJ1-1, with 9 bases that match TRBD1. The junction had 4 bases not matched to a gene; V was cut back by 5 bases and J by 0 bases. CDR1 and CDR2 from the germline V gene are PRHDT and FYEKMQ (reference sequence). This CDR3 is built from 15 residues. CDR3 in amino acids: CASSGWDRVNTEAFF. Written as DNA, the CDR3 is TGTGCCAGCAGCGGCTGGGACAGGGTGAACACTGAAGCTTTCTTT.

The chain couples TRBV5-1 to TRBJ2-2; 7 positions agree with TRBD2. The CDR3 spans 17 residues. Unmatched junction bases numbered 16, after V lost 5 bases and J lost 6 bases. Germline CDR1 and CDR2: SGHRS and YFSETQ. The CDR3 DNA reads TGCGCCAGCAGTTATAGCCCCCCTACGGCGGGGGCCGGGGAGCTGTTTTTT. It translates to CASSYSPPTAGAGELFF.

The V and J genes are TRBV7-9 and TRBJ1-4; 8 nucleotides match TRBD1. CDR3 length: 16 residues. The ends lost 3 bases at V and 4 bases at J; junction bases unmatched: 7. CDR1 and CDR2 from the germline V gene are SEHNR and FQNEAQ (reference sequence). CDR3: CASSFGTGVNNEKLFF. The CDR3 nucleotides read TGTGCCAGCAGCTTCGGGACAGGAGTAAATAATGAAAAACTGTTTTTT.

The rearrangement uses TRBV25-1 and TRBJ2-5; 7 bases fit TRBD2. This CDR3 contains 14 residues. CDR1 is MGHDK, CDR2 SYGVNS, per germline. J gave up 1 base and V 6 bases, and 5 bases lay outside the gene matches. The CDR3 DNA reads TGTGCCAGCAGAGGGAGGGCAGGCCAAGAGACCCAGTACTTC. It yields the protein CASRGRAGQETQYF.

This clone showed up just once. The chain is built from TRBV10-3 and TRBJ2-7, with 9 bases matching TRBD2. The CDR3 sequence is 15 residues long. CDR1 ENHRY and CDR2 SYGVKD come from the germline V gene. V was clipped by 3 bases and J by 7 bases; unmatched bases: 10. The CDR3 sequence: CAISDRAGGPEEQYF. In DNA form, the CDR3 reads TGTGCCATCAGTGACCGCGCGGGGGGGCCGGAGGAGCAGTACTTC.

This sequence joins TRBV14 and TRBJ1-6, with D uncertain. Deletions cut 0 bases from V and 8 bases from J, with 14 bases between. This CDR3 is built from 16 residues. CDR1 and CDR2 from the germline V gene are SGHDN and FVKESK. CDR3 bases: TGTGCCAGCAGCCAAGATTCTTCTACGGTGGATTCACCCCTCCACTTT. Translated, it gives CASSQDSSTVDSPLHF.

CDR3 nucleotide sequence: TGTGCCAGCAGTGAAGCTTACAGCTTCTACGAGCAGTACTTC. It encodes CASSEAYSFYEQYF. The V gene is TRBV6-1, the J gene TRBJ2-7; D unclear. Germline loops: CDR1 MNHNS, CDR2 SASEGT. Trimming pared 0 bases from V and 3 bases from J, leaving 9 bases between. The CDR3 is 14 residues long.

The sample holds a few counts of this clone. The V gene is TRBV11-2, the J gene TRBJ1-5; D is perhaps TRBD1 (6 bases). This CDR3 spans 14 amino acids. The ends were cut back, 3 bases at V and 4 bases at J, with 10 bases in the middle. CDR1 is SGHAT, CDR2 FQNNGV, per germline. Here the CDR3 DNA reads TGTGCCAGCAGCTTCGGGCAGGGGAATCAGCCCCAGCATTTT. It is translated as CASSFGQGNQPQHF.

The chain carries TRBV27 and TRBJ2-1; TRBD2 is a possible D gene (7 bases). The CDR3 length is 15 residues. Germline values: CDR1 MNHEY, CDR2 SMNVEV (reference sequence). Trimming removed 4 bases from V and 6 bases from J, with 16 bases in between. CDR3 coding DNA: TGTGCCAGCAGTTCCCTCCCAGGGGAGGGCAATGAGCAGTTCTTC. Amino acids: CASSSLPGEGNEQFF.

This chain links TRBV13 with TRBJ2-7; a possible D gene is TRBD1 (6 bases). The length of the CDR3 is 11 residues. Per germline, CDR1 PRHDT and CDR2 FYEKMQ (reference sequence). The germline V and J ends were trimmed by 6 bases and 5 bases, with 8 bases remaining between them. This CDR3 is CASRQGHEQYF. The CDR3 DNA reads TGTGCCAGCAGACAGGGCCACGAGCAGTACTTC.

This clone was seen a few times. The genes are TRBV28 and TRBJ1-1; D perhaps matches TRBD1 (5 bases). The CDR3 totals 15 residues. V was cut by 4 bases and J by 1 base, with 13 bases left in between. Germline V CDR1 and CDR2: MDHEN, SYDVKM. CDR3 loop: CASSSPSTGNTEAFF. The CDR3 DNA is TGTGCCAGCAGTTCCCCATCCACAGGGAACACTGAAGCTTTCTTT.

The genes are TRBV9 and TRBJ1-2; D is unresolved. This CDR3 spans 12 amino acids. The germline V and J ends were trimmed by 1 base and 5 bases, with 6 bases remaining between them. CDR1 is SGDLS and CDR2 is YYNGEE in the germline V gene. CDR3 DNA sequence: TGTGCCAGCAGCGTATCGAGTTATGGCTACACCTTC. Amino acids: CASSVSSYGYTF. Looking up the rest from reference TRBV9 and TRBJ1-2 gives the full variable domain: DSGVTQTPKHLITATGQRVTLRCSPRSGDLSVYWYQQSLDQGLQFLIQYYNGEERAKGNILERFSAQQFPDLHSELNLSSLELGDSALYFCASSVSSYGYTFGSGTRLTVV.

The chain combines TRBV10-3 with TRBJ1-5; the match to TRBD1 covers 8 bases. Germline values: CDR1 ENHRY, CDR2 SYGVKD. V trimming: 4 bases; J trimming: 5 bases; junction bases outside the gene matches: 4. The CDR3 length is 14 residues. CDR3 loop: CAISAPGGHQPQHF. The DNA of the CDR3 is TGTGCCATCAGTGCCCCAGGGGGCCATCAGCCCCAGCATTTT.

The rearrangement joins TRBV18 to TRBJ1-6; no clear D gene. Germline V CDR1 and CDR2: KGHSH, LQKENI. The CDR3 has 14 residues. V lost 3 bases to trimming and J lost 5 bases, with 8 bases between them. The CDR3 region has the DNA TGTGCCAGCTCACCGGAGGGAAATAATTCACCCCTCCACTTT. This codes for CASSPEGNNSPLHF.